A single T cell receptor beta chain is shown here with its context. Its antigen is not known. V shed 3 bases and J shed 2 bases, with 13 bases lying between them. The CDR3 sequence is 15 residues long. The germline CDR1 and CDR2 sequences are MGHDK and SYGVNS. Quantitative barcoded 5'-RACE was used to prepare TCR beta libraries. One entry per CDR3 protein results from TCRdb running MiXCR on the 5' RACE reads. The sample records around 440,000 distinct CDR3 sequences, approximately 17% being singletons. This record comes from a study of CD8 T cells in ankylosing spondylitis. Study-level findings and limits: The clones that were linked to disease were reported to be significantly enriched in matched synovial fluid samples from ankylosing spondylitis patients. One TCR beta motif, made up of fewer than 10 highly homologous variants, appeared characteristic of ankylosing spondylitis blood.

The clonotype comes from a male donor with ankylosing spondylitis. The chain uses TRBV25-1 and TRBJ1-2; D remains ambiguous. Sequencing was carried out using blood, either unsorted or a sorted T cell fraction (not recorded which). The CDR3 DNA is TGTGCCAGCAGTGACCCTCTAGGCAGAAACTATGGCTACACCTTC. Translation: CASSDPLGRNYGYTF.